These 23 T cell receptor beta chains share one sample of origin, sequenced in a study of T cells after yellow fever vaccination (dated by TCRdb to between 2018 and 2021). The receptor library was made with 5' RACE. TCRdb lists the instrument as Illumina NovaSeq 6000. The public reads were run again by TCRdb, first through fastp at Q25 and then through MiXCR, and only productive beta chains were kept. Rows are combined by CDR3 protein, so each entry shows the most common genes and DNA. Recorded for this sample are a few hundred thousand distinct CDR3 sequences; about 4% of them occurred a single time. The ten largest clones take up 20% to 30% of the sample. Sample treatment or condition, as interpreted from the label and publication: live attenuated yellow fever vaccine strain. The sample here was PBMCs, taken 5 days after the yellow fever booster vaccination. The receptors were gathered from a man between 18 and 35 years old who received the YFV17D yellow fever vaccine.

This clonotype was seen a handful of times. V and J are TRBV4-1 and TRBJ2-7; D is possibly TRBD2 (5 bases). The CDR3 extends over 15 amino acids. The V gene lost 1 base and the J gene lost 5 bases, with 15 bases spanning the gap. Germline-derived CDR1 and CDR2 are MGHRA and YSYEKL. CDR3 bases: TGCGCCAGCAGCCAAGGCCCCCGGGGAGTCCACGAGCAGTACTTC. Protein: CASSQGPRGVHEQYF.

This chain joins TRBV5-5 and TRBJ2-2; TRBD1 might be the D (6 bases). The V gene lost 4 bases and the J gene lost 4 bases, with 17 bases spanning the gap. Germline loops: CDR1 SGHKS, CDR2 YYEKEE (reference sequence). The CDR3 has 16 amino acids. The CDR3, as DNA: TGTGCCAGCAGCCAAGTCTCAGGGGTGATCACCGGGGAGCTGTTTTTT. Its translation: CASSQVSGVITGELFF.

This clonotype was picked up a small number of times. This chain joins TRBV12-3 or TRBV12-4 and TRBJ2-1; D is perhaps TRBD1 (6 bases). V shed 3 bases and J shed 8 bases, with 17 bases lying between them. The CDR3 is 15 amino acids. For the CDR3, the DNA is TGTGCCAGCAGTTTGGAAGCCAGGGGAGTGGATGAGCAGTTCTTC. This encodes CASSLEARGVDEQFF.

The CDR3 DNA is TGTGCCAGCAGCCCAGGACCGTTAAATTCACCCCTCCACTTT. Amino acids: CASSPGPLNSPLHF. The rearrangement links TRBV7-2 to TRBJ1-6, with no clear D. This CDR3 comprises 14 residues. Germline assignment: CDR1 SGHTA and CDR2 FQGNSA. Trimming removed 5 bases from V and 7 bases from J, with 12 bases in between.

This clonotype has just a few counts. The chain joins TRBV6-2 or TRBV6-3 to TRBJ2-7; no definite D call. V was shortened by 10 bases and J by 5 bases, with 18 bases between the two germline ends. Germline V lookup: CDR1 MNHEY, CDR2 SVGEGT. CDR3 length equals 13 residues. This CDR3 is CATGRLLRDEQYV. Written as DNA, the CDR3 is TGTGCCACCGGTAGACTCCTTCGGGACGAGCAGTACGTC.

This clonotype was counted a few times. The rearrangement uses TRBV2 and TRBJ2-2; 7 bases align to TRBD1. J was trimmed by 15 bases and V by 4 bases; bases with no gene match: 11. CDR3 length: 13 amino acids. Germline CDR1 is SNHLY and CDR2 is FYNNEI. Here the CDR3 DNA reads TGTGCCAGCAGTGGGACAGGCGCAATAGGGTTGTTTTTT. It encodes CASSGTGAIGLFF. The full variable domain, in which reference TRBV2 and TRBJ2-2 provide the parts outside the CDR3, is EPEVTQTPSHQVTQMGQEVILRCVPISNHLYFYWYRQILGQKVEFLVSFYNNEISEKSEIFDDQFSVERPDGSNFTLKIRSTKLEDSAMYFCASSGTGAIGLFFGEGSRLTVL.

This clonotype came up many times. V is TRBV4-1 and J is TRBJ2-7; 8 bases are shared with TRBD1. The junction had 3 bases not matched to a gene; V was cut back by 4 bases and J by 7 bases. CDR1 is MGHRA and CDR2 is YSYEKL in the germline V gene. The CDR3 loop spans 12 amino acids. CDR3 in amino acids: CASSRTGGEQYF. The CDR3 DNA sequence: TGCGCCAGCAGCCGAACAGGGGGTGAGCAGTACTTC.

This clonotype has only a few counts. The chain couples TRBV7-2 to TRBJ2-7, with TRBD2 as a possible D gene (5 bases). V was shortened by 2 bases and J by 4 bases, with 12 bases between the two germline ends. The CDR3 runs 14 residues. Germline-derived CDR1 and CDR2 are SGHTA and FQGNSA. The CDR3 sequence is CASSLWSSGYEQYF. The CDR3 nucleotides read TGTGCCAGCAGCTTATGGTCCAGCGGTTACGAGCAGTACTTC. Supplemented by reference TRBV7-2 and TRBJ2-7, the full variable domain reads GAGVSQSPSNKVTEKGKDVELRCDPISGHTALYWYRQSLGQGLEFLIYFQGNSAPDKSGLPSDRFSAERTGGSVSTLTIQRTQQEDSAVYLCASSLWSSGYEQYFGPGTRLTVT.

The rearrangement joins TRBV9 to TRBJ2-5; maybe TRBD2 (5 bases). This CDR3 spans 15 amino acids. V was pared by 6 bases and J by 5 bases, with 20 bases between. CDR1 and CDR2 from the germline V gene are SGDLS and YYNGEE. The chain's CDR3 is CASTIGGLPEETQYF. The CDR3 DNA sequence: TGTGCCAGCACCATCGGAGGCCTTCCGGAGGAGACCCAGTACTTC.

The chain couples TRBV6-5 to TRBJ2-7, with 9 bases that match TRBD2. V dropped 2 bases and J dropped 2; count of bases not matched to a gene: 4. This CDR3 is 15 amino acids long. In germline, CDR1 is MNHEY, CDR2 SVGAGI. CDR3 residues: CASSYGASGAYEQYF. CDR3 DNA: TGTGCCAGCAGTTACGGGGCTAGCGGGGCCTACGAGCAGTACTTC.

This clonotype appeared a few times. A read error may account for a junction end that differs from germline. V is TRBV30 and J is TRBJ2-1; TRBD2 matches 9 bases. CDR3 length: 11 amino acids. Germline CDR1 and CDR2: GTSNPN and SVGIG (reference sequence). As DNA, the CDR3 is TGCAGCGGGGGGCAATACAATGAGCAGTTCTTC. This sequence encodes CSGGQYNEQFF.

The V gene is TRBV19, the J gene TRBJ1-1; D uncertain. CDR1 is LNHDA and CDR2 is SQIVND in the germline V gene (reference sequence). Trimming removed 3 bases from V and 1 base from J, with 21 bases in between. CDR3 length: 18 residues. The DNA for the CDR3 is TGTGCCAGTAGTATTCTTGGTTTCACCACGGCTCAGAACACTGAAGCTTTCTTT. Protein sequence: CASSILGFTTAQNTEAFF. Based on the CDR3 plus reference TRBV19 and TRBJ1-1, the full variable domain is DGGITQSPKYLFRKEGQNVTLSCEQNLNHDAMYWYRQDPGQGLRLIYYSQIVNDFQKGDIAEGYSVSREKKESFPLTVTSAQKNPTAFYLCASSILGFTTAQNTEAFFGQGTRLTVV.

The rearrangement uses TRBV12-3 or TRBV12-4 and TRBJ1-2; 7 bases line up with TRBD1. The CDR3 is 15 amino acids. V was pared by 5 bases and J by 7 bases, with 13 bases of the junction left unmatched. The CDR3 reads CASSRFRDRPIGYTF. As DNA, the CDR3 is TGTGCCAGCAGTAGATTCCGGGACAGACCGATTGGCTACACCTTC.

This chain uses TRBV3-1 with TRBJ2-1, with TRBD2 matching over 15 bases. V lost 6 bases, J lost 10 bases, and 4 bases stayed unmatched. Per germline, CDR1 LGHDT and CDR2 YNNKEL (reference sequence). The CDR3 loop spans 14 amino acids. The CDR3: CASSLGLAGGEQFF. CDR3 DNA: TGTGCCAGCAGTCTGGGACTAGCGGGGGGAGAGCAGTTCTTC.

The V call is TRBV20-1, the J call TRBJ1-1; D uncertain. The CDR3 is made up of 13 amino acids. The germline gives CDR1 DFQATT, CDR2 SNEGSKA (reference sequence). V was shortened by 5 bases and J by 6 bases, with 16 bases between the two germline ends. The CDR3 DNA follows: TGCAGTGCTCCCATCACGGGGAGAGCTGAAGCTTTCTTT. Residues: CSAPITGRAEAFF.

The chain couples TRBV10-3 to TRBJ2-3; no reliable D call. The germline CDR1 and CDR2 sequences are ENHRY and SYGVKD. The CDR3 contains 11 residues. The ends were cut back, 10 bases at V and 4 bases at J, with 9 bases in the middle. As DNA, the CDR3 is TGTGCCACCTCGGCGGCAGATACGCAGTATTTT. Translated, it gives CATSAADTQYF.

This clonotype was found a few times. The gene calls are TRBV11-2 and TRBJ1-4, with unresolved D. Germline V gives CDR1 SGHAT, CDR2 FQNNGV. The CDR3 length is 16 residues. V was trimmed by 5 bases and J by 0 bases, leaving 13 bases between them. This chain's CDR3 is CASSLTRHSTNEKLFF. The CDR3 DNA reads TGTGCCAGCAGCCTAACCCGACATTCAACTAATGAAAAACTGTTTTTT.

The rearrangement joins TRBV5-1 to TRBJ1-1; D is ambiguous. CDR1 SGHRS and CDR2 YFSETQ come from the germline V gene. This CDR3 comprises 14 residues. Trimming removed 0 bases from V and 1 base from J, with 7 bases in between. CDR3 residues: CASSLAVENTEAFF. The CDR3 DNA reads TGCGCCAGCAGCTTGGCCGTGGAGAACACTGAAGCTTTCTTT.

This chain uses TRBV7-2 with TRBJ2-1, with 14 bases lining up with TRBD2. Germline V CDR1 and CDR2: SGHTA, FQGNSA. This CDR3 region has 15 residues. Trimming at V came to 5 bases and at J to 8 bases, leaving 5 bases not matched to a gene. CDR3 sequence (DNA): TGTGCCAGCAGCCCGGGGACTAGCGGGGGCTATGAGCAGTTCTTC. Residues: CASSPGTSGGYEQFF.

This clonotype was seen ten or more times. The chain carries TRBV2 and TRBJ2-4; no reliable D call. CDR1 and CDR2 (germline): SNHLY, FYNNEI. CDR3 length equals 15 residues. Deletions cut 3 bases from V and 9 bases from J, with 18 bases between. CDR3 sequence: CASSDALGLYVIQYF. CDR3 coding DNA: TGTGCCAGCAGTGACGCCCTGGGGTTGTATGTCATTCAGTACTTC.

The J gene is TRBJ2-3, the V gene TRBV7-6; possible D gene TRBD1, 7 bases. This CDR3 is built from 17 residues. Germline lookup yields CDR1 SGHVS and CDR2 FNYEAQ. The V and J ends lost 3 bases and 4 bases respectively, with 20 bases between them. The CDR3 region is CASSFYATGGGADTQYF. The CDR3 nucleotides read TGTGCCAGCAGCTTCTACGCGACAGGAGGGGGCGCAGATACGCAGTATTTT. Variable domain in full (rest from reference TRBV7-6 and TRBJ2-3): GAGVSQSPRYKVTKRGQDVALRCDPISGHVSLYWYRQALGQGPEFLTYFNYEAQQDKSGLPNDRFSAERPEGSISTLTIQRTEQRDSAMYRCASSFYATGGGADTQYFGPGTRLTVL.

A note on this clonotype: A clone one base away is much larger, so this may be a read error. The chain recombines TRBV4-3 with TRBJ1-1; no firm D call. In germline, CDR1 is LGHNA, CDR2 YSLEER. This CDR3 region has 14 residues. DNA of the CDR3: TGCGCCAGCAGCCAAGATCCCTGGAACACTGAAGCTTACTTT. As protein: CASSQDPWNTEAYF.

The sample holds a few counts of this clonotype. This rearrangement joins TRBV7-7 to TRBJ2-1; 7 bases map to TRBD2. Trimming removed 6 bases from V and 9 bases from J; junction bases left unmatched: 11. The germline V gene has CDR1 SSHAT and CDR2 FNYEAQ (reference sequence). The CDR3 runs 14 residues. CDR3 sequence: CASSPGLPGGEQFF. The CDR3 coding sequence is TGTGCCAGCAGTCCCGGACTCCCGGGAGGTGAGCAGTTCTTC.